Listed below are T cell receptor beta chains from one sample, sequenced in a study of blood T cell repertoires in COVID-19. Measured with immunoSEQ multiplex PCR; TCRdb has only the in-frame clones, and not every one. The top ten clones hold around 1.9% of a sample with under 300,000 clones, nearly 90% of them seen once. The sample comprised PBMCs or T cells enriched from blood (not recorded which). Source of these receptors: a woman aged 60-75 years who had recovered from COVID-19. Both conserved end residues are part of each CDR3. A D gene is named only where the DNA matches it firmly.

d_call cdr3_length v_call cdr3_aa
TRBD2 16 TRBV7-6 CASSLIAGAIYNEQFF
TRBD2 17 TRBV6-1 CASSGSGSGKTKNIQYF
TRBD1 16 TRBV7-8 CASSLGGTGSSYEQYF
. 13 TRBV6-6 CASSYELNTEAFF
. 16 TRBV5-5 CASSPLPIGPNSPLHF
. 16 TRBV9 CASSVDNPGSGNTIYF
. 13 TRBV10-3 CAINEGRDTEAFF
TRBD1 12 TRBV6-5 CAIGQGPYGYTF
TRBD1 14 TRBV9 CASSESRGNEKLFF
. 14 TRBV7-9 CASSLERQNTEAFF
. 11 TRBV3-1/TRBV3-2 CASSLYNEQFF
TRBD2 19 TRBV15 CATSRTTGLAGGRPGELFF
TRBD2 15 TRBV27 CASSLSGSGVMEQYF
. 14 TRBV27 CASRSPGVQETQYF
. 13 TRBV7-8 CASSLEENQPQHF
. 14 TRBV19 CASSVYGVNTEAFF
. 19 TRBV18 CASSPCLFVPCGKGETQYF
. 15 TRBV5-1 CASSLATGGNTEAFF
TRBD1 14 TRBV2 CASSETGRGYGYTF
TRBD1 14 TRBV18 CASSPLGQTAGYTF
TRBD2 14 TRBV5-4 CASRRGSYQETQYF
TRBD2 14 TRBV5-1 CASSRTSGSYEQYF
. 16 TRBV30 CAWSSEGLIKNYGYTF
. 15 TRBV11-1 CASSLGADGGETQYF
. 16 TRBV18 CASSPIGRTTNQPQHF
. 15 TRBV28 CASRVQTGIVGEAFF
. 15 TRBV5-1 CASSLFSLPENTIYF
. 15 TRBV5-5 CASSLVGNSNTEAFF
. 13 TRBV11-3 CASSRDTQETQYF
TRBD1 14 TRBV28 CASGGGGGNQPQHF
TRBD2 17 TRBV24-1 CATSDFASGRDTDTQYF
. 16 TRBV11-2 CASSLRQPGSYNEQFF
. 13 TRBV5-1 CASSSTPSDEQFF
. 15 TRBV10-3 CAISELTPGADTQYF
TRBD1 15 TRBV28 CASRQGFSYNSPLHF
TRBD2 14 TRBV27 CASRPFSGYYEQYF
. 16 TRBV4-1 CASSQGPGGSNQPQHF
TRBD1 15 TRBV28 CASSPHRDRVTEAFF
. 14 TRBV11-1 CASSLGGGAGELFF
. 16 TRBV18 CASSPGQGGSTDTQYF
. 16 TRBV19 CASTLSRGPSGNTIYF
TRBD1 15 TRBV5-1 CASSLVGTGGEPLHF
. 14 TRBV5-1 CASSPGTSGNTIYF
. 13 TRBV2 CASSVYRERKLFF
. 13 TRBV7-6 CASGRGLGETQYF
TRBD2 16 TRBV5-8 CASSRGLARGDETQYF
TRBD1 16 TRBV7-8 CASSLRDRELWNGYTF
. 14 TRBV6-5 CASIVGDSTGELFF
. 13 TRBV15 CATGADSNQPQHF
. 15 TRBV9 CASSVTPYSGNTIYF
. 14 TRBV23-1 CASSQKGKAGELFF
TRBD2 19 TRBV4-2 CASSQESRIAGGRNNEQFF
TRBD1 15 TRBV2 CASSDWTGLQETQYF